What follows are 22 T cell receptor beta chains derived from one specimen sequenced in a study of T cell responses to AZD1222 COVID-19 vaccine (dated by TCRdb to the early 2020s). Preparation of the library involved the immunoSEQ multiplex PCR assay. The immuneACCESS repertoire file appears here via TCRdb, limited to in-frame rearrangements. These files lack a portion of the clones; in checked studies, under half of the deficit traces to unresolved V genes, and the cause of the others is not known. This sample lists approximately 130,000 clones; 88% were detected once. The top ten clones comprise 4.5% to 7% of the sample. Reading the label with the study, this specimen's time point is: about 28 days (+/-7) after the second vaccine dose. The specimen comprised peripheral blood, sampled 28 days after the second AZD1222 dose. These receptors came from an adult who received the AZD1222 COVID-19 vaccine.

This chain connects TRBV6-5 to TRBJ1-4, with 7 bases fitting TRBD1. Germline trimming cut 6 bases from V and 5 bases from J; bases unmatched to any gene: 6. Germline lookup yields CDR1 MNHEY and CDR2 SVGAGI. The CDR3 extends over 14 amino acids. CDR3 bases: TGTGCCAGCAGCTGGACAGGCTCAAATGAAAAACTGTTTTTT. It codes for CASSWTGSNEKLFF.

This chain connects TRBV18 to TRBJ1-2; D unclear. Germline V gene data show CDR1 as KGHSH and CDR2 as LQKENI. V shed 3 bases and J shed 6 bases, with 11 bases lying between them. This CDR3 spans 13 amino acids. The CDR3 sequence is CASSPTRLDGYTF. Written as DNA, the CDR3 is TGTGCCAGCTCACCTACGCGGCTGGATGGCTACACCTTC.

This clone has just a few counts. Mismatch with germline at one junction end may stem from a read error. The J gene is TRBJ2-1, the V gene TRBV7-7; TRBD1 aligns across 8 bases. This CDR3 has 13 amino acids. Looked up from germline, CDR1 is SSHAT and CDR2 is FNYEAQ (reference sequence). CDR3: CASSPGQGNEQFF. The CDR3 DNA sequence: TGTGCTAGCAGCCCCGGACAGGGCAATGAGCAGTTCTTC.

The rearrangement links TRBV5-3 to TRBJ1-5, with 7 positions matching TRBD1. TRBV5-3 is flagged as an ORF with uncertain function. V lost 0 bases, J lost 1 base, and 7 bases stayed unmatched. This CDR3 is built from 17 residues. DNA of the CDR3: TGTGCCAGAAGCTTGGCGGAGGGCAGGGGGAGCAATCAGCCCCAGCATTTT. It codes for CARSLAEGRGSNQPQHF.

The CDR3 spells CASSFEWGAHNEQFF. Written as DNA, the CDR3 is TGTGCCAGCAGCTTCGAGTGGGGGGCCCACAATGAGCAGTTCTTC. V usage is TRBV7-6 and J usage is TRBJ2-1; D might be TRBD1 or TRBD2, each matching 6 bases. Germline V CDR1 and CDR2: SGHVS, FNYEAQ. V lost 3 bases and J lost 5, with 14 bases in between. This CDR3 region has 15 residues.

This clone was counted a few times. This chain uses TRBV29-1 with TRBJ2-2; TRBD2 matches at 9 bases. Looked up from germline, CDR1 is SQVTM and CDR2 is ANQGSEA. J lost 7 bases, V lost 6 bases, and 12 bases had no gene match. This CDR3 region has 15 residues. In nucleotides, the CDR3 is TGCAGCGTCAATAGCGGGAGTGGCGAGATCGGGGAGCTGTTTTTT. This translates into CSVNSGSGEIGELFF.

J is TRBJ1-5 and V is TRBV18; 9 bases are shared with TRBD1. From germline, CDR1 is KGHSH and CDR2 LQKENI. The CDR3 is made up of 16 amino acids. V shed 4 bases and J 2 bases; nucleotides not matched to a gene: 6. CDR3 residues: CASSLRQGGGNQPQHF. CDR3 bases: TGTGCCAGCTCACTGCGACAGGGGGGAGGCAATCAGCCCCAGCATTTT.

The rearrangement uses TRBV18 and TRBJ2-7; D is uncertain. This CDR3 comprises 14 residues. V gave up 0 bases and J gave up 2 bases, with 8 bases separating them. Germline V lookup: CDR1 KGHSH, CDR2 LQKENI. The CDR3 here is CASSPPADTYEQYF. The CDR3 region has the DNA TGTGCCAGCTCACCACCGGCAGATACCTACGAGCAGTACTTC. Combining the CDR3 with reference TRBV18 and TRBJ2-7 gives the whole variable domain NAGVMQNPRHLVRRRGQEARLRCSPMKGHSHVYWYRQLPEEGLKFMVYLQKENIIDESGMPKERFSAEFPKEGPSILRIQQVVRGDSAAYFCASSPPADTYEQYFGPGTRLTVT.

This sequence joins TRBV5-4 and TRBJ1-1, with D tentatively TRBD1 (5 bases). V lost 4 bases and J 3 bases, leaving 13 bases between the germline ends. CDR1 and CDR2 from the germline V gene are SGHNT and YYREEE (reference sequence). The CDR3 loop spans 14 amino acids. The CDR3 region has the DNA TGTGCCAGCAGCCCACCTGGGGGGGACACTGAAGCTTTCTTT. Amino acids: CASSPPGGDTEAFF.

The chain uses TRBV6-5 and TRBJ1-4; D is unresolved. In germline, CDR1 is MNHEY, CDR2 SVGAGI. This CDR3 has 12 residues. V was pared by 7 bases and J by 8 bases, with 11 bases between. In DNA, the CDR3 is TGTGCCAGCACCCCGGGTGACGAAAAACTGTTTTTT. Amino acid sequence: CASTPGDEKLFF.

Here the CDR3 DNA reads TGCGCCAGCAGCTTGAGACAGGGGAGCCCTGAAGCTTTCTTT. It yields the protein CASSLRQGSPEAFF. The rearrangement links TRBV5-1 to TRBJ1-1; TRBD1 matches 8 bases. The CDR3 totals 14 residues. Germline-derived CDR1 and CDR2 are SGHRS and YFSETQ. The V and J ends lost 1 base and 6 bases, in that order; junction bases with no gene match: 5.

This clone was detected a few times. This chain connects TRBV11-2 to TRBJ1-3; D ambiguous. The CDR3 sequence is 18 residues long. Looked up from germline, CDR1 is SGHAT and CDR2 is FQNNGV. V shed 5 bases and J shed 0 bases, with 20 bases lying between them. The CDR3 region has the DNA TGTGCCAGCAGCCGCCCGGTGTGGAAACGTAGCTCTGGAAACACCATATATTTT. This sequence encodes CASSRPVWKRSSGNTIYF.

The CDR3 DNA is TGTGCCAGCTCACCCGGGACAGGCGATCAGCCCCAGCATTTT. Translation gives CASSPGTGDQPQHF. This chain links TRBV18 with TRBJ1-5, with TRBD1 identical over 8 bases. CDR3 length: 14 residues. Germline V gives CDR1 KGHSH, CDR2 LQKENI. Unmatched junction bases numbered 3, after V lost 3 bases and J lost 5 bases. Full variable domain (remainder filled in from reference TRBV18 and TRBJ1-5): NAGVMQNPRHLVRRRGQEARLRCSPMKGHSHVYWYRQLPEEGLKFMVYLQKENIIDESGMPKERFSAEFPKEGPSILRIQQVVRGDSAAYFCASSPGTGDQPQHFGDGTRLSIL.

The chain couples TRBV30 to TRBJ2-7; D perhaps matches TRBD2 (5 bases). Trimming shortened V by 4 bases and J by 4 bases, and 11 bases separated the two germline ends. The CDR3 runs to 12 residues. Germline CDR1 reads GTSNPN; CDR2 reads SVGIG (reference sequence). The CDR3 is CAWNEGQYEQYF. The DNA for the CDR3 is TGTGCCTGGAATGAGGGCCAATACGAGCAGTACTTC. The whole variable domain, filled in from reference TRBV30 and TRBJ2-7, reads SQTIHQWPATLVQPVGSPLSLECTVEGTSNPNLYWYRQAAGRGLQLLFYSVGIGQISSEVPQNLSASRPQDRQFILSSKKLLLSDSGFYLCAWNEGQYEQYFGPGTRLTVT.

The chain couples TRBV2 to TRBJ1-6, with D uncertain. Deletions cut 3 bases from V and 4 bases from J, with 13 bases between. CDR1 and CDR2 (germline): SNHLY, FYNNEI. The CDR3 is 16 amino acids. The CDR3, as DNA: TGTGCCAGCAGTGATGGGGTCGGTCTTTATAATTCACCCCTCCACTTT. Its translation is CASSDGVGLYNSPLHF.

This chain joins TRBV30 and TRBJ1-2, with D unresolved. The V gene's germline CDR1 is GTSNPN and CDR2 SVGIG (reference sequence). The length of the CDR3 is 13 residues. V lost 4 bases and J lost 8, with 17 bases in between. CDR3 bases: TGTGCCTGGAATATAGGTCTAACGGGGGGCTACACCTTC. Its translation: CAWNIGLTGGYTF.

The chain is built from TRBV19 and TRBJ1-4; no clear D gene. V lost 5 bases and J lost 7, with 11 bases in between. Germline lookup yields CDR1 LNHDA and CDR2 SQIVND (reference sequence). The CDR3 extends over 13 amino acids. CDR3 sequence: CASSARFSEKLFF. CDR3 coding DNA: TGTGCCAGTAGTGCGCGATTCAGTGAAAAACTGTTTTTT.

The DNA of the CDR3 is TGTGCCAGCAGTTGGGGGGTGGGCCGTGAAGCTTTCTTT. Translation gives CASSWGVGREAFF. The V call is TRBV28, the J call TRBJ1-1; D is perhaps TRBD1 (5 bases). The CDR3 loop spans 13 amino acids. Germline lookup yields CDR1 MDHEN and CDR2 SYDVKM. V was clipped by 4 bases and J by 7 bases, with 13 bases between them.

The chain couples TRBV2 to TRBJ2-2; unclear D gene. V was shortened by 2 bases and J by 7 bases, with 11 bases between the two germline ends. This CDR3 has 14 residues. Germline V gene sequence: CDR1 SNHLY, CDR2 FYNNEI. The CDR3 DNA follows: TGTGCCAGCAGTGAATGGTCCGTTAACGGGGAGCTGTTTTTT. It specifies CASSEWSVNGELFF.

V is TRBV7-8 and J is TRBJ1-2; possibly TRBD1 for D (6 bases). The germline gives CDR1 SGHVS, CDR2 FQNEAQ. The V gene lost 2 bases and the J gene lost 6 bases, with 19 bases spanning the gap. The CDR3 contains 16 residues. CDR3 nucleotide sequence: TGTGCCAGCAGCTTATTTAACAGGGCCTCTTTAGATGGCTACACCTTC. The encoded protein is CASSLFNRASLDGYTF.

This clone was seen only a few times. The gene calls are TRBV5-1 and TRBJ1-5, with 9 bases lining up with TRBD1. The V and J ends lost 3 bases and 4 bases, in that order; junction bases with no gene match: 5. The CDR3 runs 15 residues. From germline, CDR1 is SGHRS and CDR2 YFSETQ. The CDR3 nucleotides read TGCGCCAGCAGCTGGACAGGGGACGGGAATCAGCCCCAGCATTTT. As protein: CASSWTGDGNQPQHF.

This chain uses TRBV4-1 with TRBJ1-2; 7 bases line up with TRBD1. CDR3 size: 14 residues. After removal of 4 bases from V and 8 bases from J, the junction contained 10 bases not matched to a gene. Germline CDR1 is MGHRA and CDR2 is YSYEKL. The CDR3 DNA follows: TGCGCCAGCAGCCCTCGACAGGGCGAAAGCGGCTACACCTTC. Translation gives CASSPRQGESGYTF.